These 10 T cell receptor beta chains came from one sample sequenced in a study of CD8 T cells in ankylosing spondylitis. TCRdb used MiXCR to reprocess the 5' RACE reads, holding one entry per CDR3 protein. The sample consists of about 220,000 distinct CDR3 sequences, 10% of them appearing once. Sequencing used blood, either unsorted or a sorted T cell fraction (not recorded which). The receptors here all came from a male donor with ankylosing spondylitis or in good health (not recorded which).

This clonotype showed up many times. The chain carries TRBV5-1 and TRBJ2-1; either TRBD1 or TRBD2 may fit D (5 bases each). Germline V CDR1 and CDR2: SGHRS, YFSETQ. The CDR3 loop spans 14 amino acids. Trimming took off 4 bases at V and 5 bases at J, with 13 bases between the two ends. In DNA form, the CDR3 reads TGCGCCAGCAGCGGTGCCGGGACCGACAATGAGCAGTTCTTC. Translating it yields CASSGAGTDNEQFF.

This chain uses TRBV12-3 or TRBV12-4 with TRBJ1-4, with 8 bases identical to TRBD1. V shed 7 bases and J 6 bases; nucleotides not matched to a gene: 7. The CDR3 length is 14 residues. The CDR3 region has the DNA TGTGCCAGCACGCGCAGGGGGCTTGATGAAAAACTGTTTTTT. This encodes CASTRRGLDEKLFF.

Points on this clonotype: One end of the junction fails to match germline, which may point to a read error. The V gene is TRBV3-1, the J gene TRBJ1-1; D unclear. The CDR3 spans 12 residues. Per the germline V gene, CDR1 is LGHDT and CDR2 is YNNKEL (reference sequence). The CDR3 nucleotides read TGTGCCAGCAGCCAAGCACAAACTGAAGCGTTCTTT. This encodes CASSQAQTEAFF.

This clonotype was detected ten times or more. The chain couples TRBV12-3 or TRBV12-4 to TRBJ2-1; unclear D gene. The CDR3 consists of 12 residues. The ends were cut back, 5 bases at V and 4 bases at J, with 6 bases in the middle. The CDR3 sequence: CASSDGYNEQFF. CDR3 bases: TGTGCCAGCAGTGACGGATACAATGAGCAGTTCTTC.

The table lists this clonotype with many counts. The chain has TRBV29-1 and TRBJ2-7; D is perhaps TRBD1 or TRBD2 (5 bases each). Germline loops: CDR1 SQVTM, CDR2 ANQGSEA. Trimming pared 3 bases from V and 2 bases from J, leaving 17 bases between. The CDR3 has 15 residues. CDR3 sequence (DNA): TGCAGCGTTGAGGGGGACGGCCGTAATCCCTACGAGCAGTACTTC. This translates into CSVEGDGRNPYEQYF.

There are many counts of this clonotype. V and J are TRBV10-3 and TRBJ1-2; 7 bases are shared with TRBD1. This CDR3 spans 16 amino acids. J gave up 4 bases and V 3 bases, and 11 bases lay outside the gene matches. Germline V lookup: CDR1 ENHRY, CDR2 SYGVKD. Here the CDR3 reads CAISDHGTENPYGYTF. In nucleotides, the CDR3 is TGTGCCATCAGTGACCACGGGACAGAAAACCCCTATGGCTACACCTTC.

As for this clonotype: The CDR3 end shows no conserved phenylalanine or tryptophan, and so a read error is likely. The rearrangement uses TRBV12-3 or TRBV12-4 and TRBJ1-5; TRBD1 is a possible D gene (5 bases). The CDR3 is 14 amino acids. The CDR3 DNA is TGTGCCAGCAGTTTCCTGAGGAGGGGTCAGCACCAGCATATT. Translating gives CASSFLRRGQHQHI.

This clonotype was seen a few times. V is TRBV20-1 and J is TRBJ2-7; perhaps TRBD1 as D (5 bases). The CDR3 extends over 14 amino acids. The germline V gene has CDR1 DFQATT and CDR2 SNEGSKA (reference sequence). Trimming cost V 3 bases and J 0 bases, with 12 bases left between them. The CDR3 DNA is TGCAGTGCTAGTACAGGACGGAGCTCCTACGAGCAGTACTTC. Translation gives CSASTGRSSYEQYF.

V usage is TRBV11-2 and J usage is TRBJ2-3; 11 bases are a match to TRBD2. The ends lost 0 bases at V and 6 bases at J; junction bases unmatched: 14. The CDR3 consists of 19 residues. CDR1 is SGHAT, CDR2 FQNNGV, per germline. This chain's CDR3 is CASSLDPRLAGYQEDTQYF. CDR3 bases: TGTGCCAGCAGCTTAGATCCCCGACTAGCGGGGTACCAAGAGGATACGCAGTATTTT.

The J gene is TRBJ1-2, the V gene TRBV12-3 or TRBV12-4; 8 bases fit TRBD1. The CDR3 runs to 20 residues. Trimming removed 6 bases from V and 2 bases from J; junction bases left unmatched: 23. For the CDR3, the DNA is TGTGCCAGCAGACTACCCTTCATGACAGGGGCACAGCTTCGAAACTATGGCTACACCTTC. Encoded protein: CASRLPFMTGAQLRNYGYTF.